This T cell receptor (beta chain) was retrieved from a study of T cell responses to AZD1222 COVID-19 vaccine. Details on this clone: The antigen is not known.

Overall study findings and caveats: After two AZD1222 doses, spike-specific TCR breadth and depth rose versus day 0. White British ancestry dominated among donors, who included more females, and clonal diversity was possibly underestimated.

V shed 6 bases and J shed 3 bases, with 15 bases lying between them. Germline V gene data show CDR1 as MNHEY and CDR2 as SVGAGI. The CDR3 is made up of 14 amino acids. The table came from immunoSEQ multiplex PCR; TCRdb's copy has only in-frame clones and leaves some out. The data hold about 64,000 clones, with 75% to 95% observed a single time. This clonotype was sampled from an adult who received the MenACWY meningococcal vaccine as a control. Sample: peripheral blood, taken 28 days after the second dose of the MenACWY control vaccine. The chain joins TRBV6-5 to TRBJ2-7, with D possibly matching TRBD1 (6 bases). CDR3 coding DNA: TGTGCCAGCAGGTCAGGGGAATCTTTCTACGAGCAGTACTTC. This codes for CASRSGESFYEQYF.